This TCR beta chain was obtained from a study of T cell responses to AZD1222 COVID-19 vaccine (TCRdb year 2021). Notes on the research overall: AZD1222 recipients given second doses at about 4 weeks or at about 12 weeks were pooled, since spike-specific TCR depth and breadth were not found to differ between the two schedules. TCR sequencing covered 230 to 250 trial participants: 200 to 220 given two doses of AZD1222 and 26 given two doses of MenACWY control vaccine. Enrollment into the trials was organized by age into subgroups of 18-55, 56-69 and 70-plus years, and those subgroups contained roughly 150, 30 and 60 TCR-sequenced participants, respectively. The research as a whole found: The 56-69-year group was small, and its depth increase did not reach significance, likely because of low power. The vaccine-associated CD4 TCRs covered the entire spike protein, and the dominant responses fell in regions 160-218 and 743-854. Because no day 14 peak-response samples were available, repertoires were characterized only after the peak T cell response. Conclusions about previously exposed vaccinees are limited because only a handful of AZD1222 recipients were SARS-CoV-2 seropositive at baseline. Spike-specific TCR breadth and depth rose significantly after two AZD1222 doses compared with day 0 and with MenACWY recipients. Participants were mostly white British, with more females than males. The authors suggested clonal diversity may have been underestimated. Reportedly, almost half of the unique spike-specific TCRs recognized epitopes lying outside the regions that are mutated in the B.1.351 and B.1.1.7 variants.

The meaning of the sample's time point label: baseline before first vaccination. Vaccinee samples were obtained from the UK trials COV001 and COV002, which included a single-blind randomized controlled phase 2/3 trial of AZD1222 (ChAdOx1 nCoV-19) in healthy adults. For TCRbeta chain sequencing, PBMC samples from trial participants were taken at day 0 and at day 28 after the second dose. The CDR3 regions of human TCRbeta chains were analyzed by immunosequencing. Concerning the study's data processing: TCRs in the repertoires were compared against a reference library of SARS-CoV-2-specific TCRs that had been generated with the MIRA antigen-specificity platform. Breadth meant the fraction of unique TCRs that were SARS-CoV-2-associated, whereas depth meant the fraction of total T cells that were SARS-CoV-2-associated. Using the MIRA data, each spike-specific TCR was assigned both to the spike region to which the TCR was reactive and to a CD4 or CD8 class. Log10-transformed breadth and depth values were compared by one-way ANOVA with Sidak's multiple comparisons tests. What TCRdb holds here is the immuneACCESS table cut down to in-frame rearrangements. Part of the clones is not present; checked against another copy, under half of the missing clones reflect an unresolved V gene, and the others are unexplained. The V and J calls and clone size were taken over from that table, and D and trimming were inferred from the DNA. Across this sample there are roughly 100,000 clones, with 89% seen only once. The top ten clonotypes cover about 1.5% of the sample.

Worth noting for this clone: Its antigen specificity is not known. It has no much larger one-base neighbor in the sample; base qualities were not kept.

The sample consisted of peripheral blood, taken on day 0 of AZD1222 vaccination. The TCR sequence derives from an adult in good health.

In nucleotide form, the sequence is TGTGCTAGTGGTTTAGCCGCGACAGGGCGCATGAACACTGAAGCTTTCTTT. Its protein is CASGLAATGRMNTEAFF. The rearranged segments are TRBV12-5 and TRBJ1-1; the central 7 bases match TRBD1. CDR1 is given as LGHNT and CDR2 as FRNRAP, both from the germline V gene. The V end gives up 3 bases and the J end 0 bases, leaving 10 bases in the junction not matched to a gene. The CDR3 numbers 17 residues from cysteine through phenylalanine. The DNA shown is the 51-base CDR3, in frame from base 1.